This T cell receptor beta chain was observed in a study of shared clonotypes between healthy human individuals (dated by TCRdb to 2018 to 2021). Turning to the overall study: Three men and two women, aged 18 to 49 years, made up the cohort. For each donor, CD4 naive and CD4 memory were each run on three plates, CD8 naive on two plates, and CD8 memory on one plate. Each donor's leukapheresis produced roughly between roughly 0.85 and 10 billion PBMCs. To increase sequencing depth and limit assay-specific biases, TCR repertoire library preparation and sequencing were carried out by different laboratories using diverse techniques. The study deeply sequenced blood TCR repertoires of about 5 healthy adults to estimate repertoire size and the extent of clonotype sharing between individuals. Findings and caveats that apply to the study as a whole: Estimated clonotype richness was generally larger for naive than for memory subsets. Across a few donors, about 4.5% of naive CD4, approximately 3.6% of naive CD8, 2.3% of memory CD4, and under 0.45% of memory CD8 clonotypes were shared. Pairwise subsampling led to the expectation that sequencing depth would affect the degree of clonotype sharing among donors. Only blood was sampled, and tissue TCR repertoires likely differ from those in blood. Even with the large sequencing depth, rarefaction of the sorted-subset datasets indicated that sequencing was incomplete. Higher generation probabilities were observed for clonotypes shared by all four sorted-subset donors than for non-shared clonotypes. Because the study included a small number of donors, the genetic and exposure-history diversity represented was limited.

Donors were healthy HIV-negative adults with no recently reported acute infections or vaccinations. Only Caucasian adults living in Nashville, Tennessee, USA were represented among the donors. CD4+ T cells were enriched by magnetic negative selection; naive cells were then positively selected on CD45RA, and the negative fraction formed the memory subset. Blood was collected by leukapheresis, and PBMCs were isolated by Ficoll-Histopaque density gradient centrifugation and then cryopreserved in liquid nitrogen vapor phase. Purity and quantity of every magnetically sorted T cell population were checked by analytical flow cytometry. From each sorted fraction, genomic DNA was isolated and quantified by UV absorbance on a Nanodrop 2000c. Using the deep immunoSEQ assay, multiplex PCR amplified TCR CDR3 regions from genomic DNA. Extracted genomic DNA from each cell subset was distributed evenly across all wells of several immunoSEQ 96-well plates, and each plate was treated as a replicate. For sorted subsets, each replicate PCR was loaded with approximately 200 ng genomic DNA, equivalent to some 31,000 T cell genomes. Purified libraries were measured with a Qubit 3.0 fluorometer, size-checked on a Bioanalyzer 2100, and measured again with the KAPA Library Quantification kit. Every immunoSEQ 96-well plate was sequenced on a separate single-read 150-cycle Illumina NextSeq 550 flow cell. From the authors' description of their analysis: Because the immunoSEQ output held only junctional sequences and lacked quality scores, the filtering could not match the filtering applied to full-length reads. Sequences were annotated with PyIR, a Python wrapper for IgBLAST v1.9, and V/J genes and CDR3 were assigned using IMGT germline references. Reads were filtered out if the reads had weak V/J assignments (E-value above 1e-6), no CDR3, stop codons, out-of-frame junctions, or ambiguous translated residues. V3J clonotypes were defined by identical inferred V gene, J gene, and CDR3 amino acid sequence. The percentage overlap between two repertoires was calculated by dividing the number of shared unique clonotypes by the size of the smaller repertoire. Repertoire richness was assessed with RTK rarefaction, the Chao1 estimator, and Recon v2.1 estimates of unobserved clonotypes. Generation probabilities for all TCRbeta clonotypes obtained by the gDNA method from a handful of donors were computed using OLGA. The source is immuneACCESS, and TCRdb retained only in-frame sequences with V and J called. Part of the clones is not carried over; for the studies checked, unresolved V genes explain less than half of this, and the remainder is unexplained. The V and J calls and clone size are taken from that table; D and trimming were inferred from the DNA. The sample table holds 2 million to 2.5 million clones, of which 85% to 95% were seen once. The ten largest clones represent 0.39% of the sample.

As to this clone: Its antigen is not yet known. No much larger clonotype is one base removed from it; base qualities were not supplied.

This TCR derives from a man younger than 35 in good health. Some clones in this sample may be carry-over from other donors' samples. Input material: naive CD4+ T cells from PBMCs. In light of the paper, this sample's cell subset or site label describes: CD45RA+ positively selected.

The nucleotides read TGTGCCAGCAGCCGAGGGGGAGGGAATTGGCAGTTCTTC. Its translation is CASSRGGGNWQFF. The receptor chain draws on TRBV14 and TRBJ2-1; TRBD2 could be the D gene, as 7 bases match. Inclusive of the bounding cysteine and phenylalanine, the CDR3 is 13 residues long. Only the CDR3 portion is preserved as DNA: 39 bases, with reading frame beginning at the first base. Sequences SGHDN (CDR1) and FVKESK (CDR2) are obtained from the germline V gene. Deletion took 4 bases off V and 12 bases off J, with a span of 16 bases between the germline ends.